The TCR beta chain under discussion was sequenced for a study of low-dose radiotherapy and immunotherapy resistance in tumors. Study at large: The schedule for Cohort 2 used 1 Gy per fraction every two weeks, which added up to 13 Gy over 26 weeks. Patients' oral aspirin dose was 300 mg daily across four cycles from cycle 1 day 1.

The CDR3 is made up of 12 amino acids. The germline V gene has CDR1 WSHSY and CDR2 SAAADI. V was clipped by 8 bases and J by 6 bases, with 14 bases between them. This clonotype was seen many times. First-strand cDNA used TRAV- and TRBV-specific primers, covering alpha and beta chains. The authors ran roughly 20 PCR cycles to amplify TCRs with a constant-region primer and V-primer adapter. In vitro transcription amplified isolated mRNA. TCRdb fed the reads into MiXCR, producing one record per CDR3 protein. This sample has some 39,000 distinct CDR3 sequences; 31% occur once, and the top ten carry about 3.7%. Time point of the sample: before trial treatment. Advanced solid tumors without tumor-infiltrating lymphocytes were required for inclusion.

The receptor was derived from a male donor with gallbladder cancer. Source: PBMCs, taken before treatment. This chain joins TRBV10-2 and TRBJ2-7; tentatively, D is TRBD1 or TRBD2 (5 bases each). For the CDR3, the DNA is TGCGCCAGCCGGAGGCAGGGCGGCGAGCAGTACTTC. This encodes CASRRQGGEQYF.